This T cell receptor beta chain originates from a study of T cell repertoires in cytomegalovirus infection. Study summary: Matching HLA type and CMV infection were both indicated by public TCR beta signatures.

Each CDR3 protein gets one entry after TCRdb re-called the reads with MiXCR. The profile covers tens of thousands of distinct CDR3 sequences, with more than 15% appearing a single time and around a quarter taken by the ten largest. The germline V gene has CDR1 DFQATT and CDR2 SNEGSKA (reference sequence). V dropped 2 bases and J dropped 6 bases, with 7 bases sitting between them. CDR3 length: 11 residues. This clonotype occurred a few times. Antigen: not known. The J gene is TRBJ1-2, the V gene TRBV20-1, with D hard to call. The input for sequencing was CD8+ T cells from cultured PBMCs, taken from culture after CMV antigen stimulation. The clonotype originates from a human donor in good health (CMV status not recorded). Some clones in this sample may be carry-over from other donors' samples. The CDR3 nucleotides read TGCAGTGCTAGACAGGTAGATGGCTACACCTTC. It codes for CSARQVDGYTF.